The TCR beta chain described here comes from a study of cytomegalovirus exposure and HLA in healthy donors. Germline lookup yields CDR1 LNHNV and CDR2 YYDKDF (reference sequence). The length of the CDR3 is 13 residues. V lost 7 bases and J 5 bases, leaving 14 bases between the germline ends. 60 Vbeta and 13 Jbeta primers were used in PCR. The method was immunoSEQ multiplex PCR; TCRdb's version includes in-frame clones alone and lacks a portion of them. Here the sample spans about 150,000 clones, around 80% being singletons. The material sequenced was PBMCs. The origin of this receptor is a woman aged 45 to 65 in good health and CMV-seropositive. The gene calls are TRBV15 and TRBJ1-2, with TRBD1 as a possible D gene (5 bases). This chain's CDR3 is CATKRGGDYGYTF. The CDR3, as DNA: TGTGCCACCAAACGGGGAGGGGATTATGGCTACACCTTC.